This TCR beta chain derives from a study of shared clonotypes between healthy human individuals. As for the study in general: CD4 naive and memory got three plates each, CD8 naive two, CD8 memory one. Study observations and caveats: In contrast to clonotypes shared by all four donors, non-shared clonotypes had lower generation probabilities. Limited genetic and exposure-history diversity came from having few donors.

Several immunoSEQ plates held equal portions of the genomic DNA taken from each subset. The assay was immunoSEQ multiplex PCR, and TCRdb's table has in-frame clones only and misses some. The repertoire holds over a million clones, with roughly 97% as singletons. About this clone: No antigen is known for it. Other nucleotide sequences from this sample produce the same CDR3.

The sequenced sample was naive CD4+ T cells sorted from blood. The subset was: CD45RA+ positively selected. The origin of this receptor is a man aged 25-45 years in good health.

CDR3 protein: CAISDRGSGANVLTF. The CDR3 DNA reads TGTGCCATCAGTGACAGGGGCTCTGGGGCCAACGTCCTGACTTTC. The gene calls are TRBV10-3 and TRBJ2-6; D is possibly TRBD1 (6 bases). V lost 3 bases, J lost 0 bases, and 6 bases lay in between. The CDR3 runs 15 residues. Looked up from germline, CDR1 is ENHRY and CDR2 is SYGVKD.